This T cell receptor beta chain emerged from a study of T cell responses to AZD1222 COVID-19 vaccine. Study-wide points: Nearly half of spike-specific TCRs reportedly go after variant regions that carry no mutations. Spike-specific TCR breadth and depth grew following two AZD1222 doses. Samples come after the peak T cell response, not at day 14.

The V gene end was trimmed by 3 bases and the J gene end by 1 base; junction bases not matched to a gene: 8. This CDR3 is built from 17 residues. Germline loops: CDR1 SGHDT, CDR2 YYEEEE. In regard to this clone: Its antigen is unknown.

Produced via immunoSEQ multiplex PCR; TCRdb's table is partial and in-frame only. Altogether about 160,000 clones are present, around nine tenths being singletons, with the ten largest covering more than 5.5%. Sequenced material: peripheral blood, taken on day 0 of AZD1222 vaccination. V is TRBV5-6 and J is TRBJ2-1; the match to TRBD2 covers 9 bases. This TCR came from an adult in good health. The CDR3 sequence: CASSSLRAGGSYNEQFF. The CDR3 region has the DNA TGTGCCAGCAGCTCGCTCAGAGCGGGAGGATCCTACAATGAGCAGTTCTTC. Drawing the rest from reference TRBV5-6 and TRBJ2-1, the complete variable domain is DAGVTQSPTHLIKTRGQQVTLRCSPKSGHDTVSWYQQALGQGPQFIFQYYEEEERQRGNFPDRFSGHQFPNYSSELNVNALLLGDSALYLCASSSLRAGGSYNEQFFGPGTRLTVL.